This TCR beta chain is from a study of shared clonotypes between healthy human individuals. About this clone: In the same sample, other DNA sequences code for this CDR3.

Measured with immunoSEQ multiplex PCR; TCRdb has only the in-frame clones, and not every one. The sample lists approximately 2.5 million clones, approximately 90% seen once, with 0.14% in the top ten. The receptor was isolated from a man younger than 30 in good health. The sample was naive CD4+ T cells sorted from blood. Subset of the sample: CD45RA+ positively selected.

For the CDR3, the DNA is TGTGCCAGCTCACCCCCCCAGGGGGCTAACACCGGGGAGCTGTTTTTT. It specifies CASSPPQGANTGELFF. The gene calls are TRBV18 and TRBJ2-2; 8 nucleotides match TRBD1. CDR3 length: 16 residues. Germline V gives CDR1 KGHSH, CDR2 LQKENI. J gave up 2 bases and V 3 bases, and 5 bases lay outside the gene matches.